This TCR beta chain derives from a study of cytomegalovirus exposure and HLA in healthy donors. The PCR had 60 Vbeta and 13 Jbeta primers. Assay used: immunoSEQ multiplex PCR; TCRdb lists only in-frame clones, some missing. The data show about 150,000 clones, with approximately 83% seen just once and 3% to 4% held by the top ten. CDR1 and CDR2 from the germline V gene are SEHNR and FQNEAQ (reference sequence). The V end lost 5 bases, the J end lost 0 bases, and 11 bases lay between the germline ends. This CDR3 spans 15 amino acids. Sequencing was performed on PBMCs. The receptor's source is a male donor in good health and CMV-seronegative. The rearrangement joins TRBV7-9 to TRBJ1-5; no definite D call. The chain's CDR3 is CASSPGEGSNQPQHF. CDR3 sequence (DNA): TGTGCCAGCAGCCCTGGCGAGGGTAGCAATCAGCCCCAGCATTTT.